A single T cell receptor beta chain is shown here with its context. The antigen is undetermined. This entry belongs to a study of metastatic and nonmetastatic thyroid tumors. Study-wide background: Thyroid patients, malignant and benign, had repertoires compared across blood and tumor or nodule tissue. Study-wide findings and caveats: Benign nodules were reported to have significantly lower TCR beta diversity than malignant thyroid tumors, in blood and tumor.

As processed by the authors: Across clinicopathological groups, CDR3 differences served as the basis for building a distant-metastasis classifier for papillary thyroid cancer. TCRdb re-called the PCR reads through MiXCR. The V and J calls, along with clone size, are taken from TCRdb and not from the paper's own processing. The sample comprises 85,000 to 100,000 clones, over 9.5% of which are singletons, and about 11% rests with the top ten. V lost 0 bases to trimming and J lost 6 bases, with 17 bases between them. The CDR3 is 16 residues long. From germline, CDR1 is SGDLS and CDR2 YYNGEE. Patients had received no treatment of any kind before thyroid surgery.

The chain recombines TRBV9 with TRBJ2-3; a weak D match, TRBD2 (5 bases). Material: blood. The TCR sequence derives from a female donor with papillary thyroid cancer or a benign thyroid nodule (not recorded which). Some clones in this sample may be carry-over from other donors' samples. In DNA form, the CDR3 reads TGTGCCAGCAGCGTAGGGAGGCCGAGCTATGGGGATACGCAGTATTTT. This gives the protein CASSVGRPSYGDTQYF.